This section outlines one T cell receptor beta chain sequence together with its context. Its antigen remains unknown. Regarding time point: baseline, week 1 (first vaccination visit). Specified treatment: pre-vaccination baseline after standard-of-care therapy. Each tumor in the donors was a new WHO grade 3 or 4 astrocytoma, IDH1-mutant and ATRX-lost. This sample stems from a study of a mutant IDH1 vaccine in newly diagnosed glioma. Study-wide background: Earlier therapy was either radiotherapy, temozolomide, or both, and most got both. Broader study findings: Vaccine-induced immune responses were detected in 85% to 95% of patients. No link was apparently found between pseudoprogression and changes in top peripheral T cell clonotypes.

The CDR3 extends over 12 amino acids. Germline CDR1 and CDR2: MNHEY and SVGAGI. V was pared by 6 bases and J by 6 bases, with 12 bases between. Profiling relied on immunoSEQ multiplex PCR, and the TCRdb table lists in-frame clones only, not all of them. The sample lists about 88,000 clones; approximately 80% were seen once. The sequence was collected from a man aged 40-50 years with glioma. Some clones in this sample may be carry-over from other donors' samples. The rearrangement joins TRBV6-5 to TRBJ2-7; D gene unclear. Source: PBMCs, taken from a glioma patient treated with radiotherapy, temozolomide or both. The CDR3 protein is CASRAGTSEQYF. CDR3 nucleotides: TGTGCCAGCAGGGCCGGCACCTCCGAGCAGTACTTC.